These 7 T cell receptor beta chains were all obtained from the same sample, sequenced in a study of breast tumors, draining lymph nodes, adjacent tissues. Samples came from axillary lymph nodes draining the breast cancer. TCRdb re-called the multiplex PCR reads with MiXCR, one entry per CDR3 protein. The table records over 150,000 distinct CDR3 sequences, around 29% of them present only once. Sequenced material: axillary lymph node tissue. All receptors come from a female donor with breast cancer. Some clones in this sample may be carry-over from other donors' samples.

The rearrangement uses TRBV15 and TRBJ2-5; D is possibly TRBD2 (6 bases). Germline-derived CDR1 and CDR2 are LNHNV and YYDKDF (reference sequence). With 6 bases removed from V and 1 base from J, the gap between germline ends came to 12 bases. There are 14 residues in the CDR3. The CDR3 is CATSLAGPQETQYF. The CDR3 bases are TGTGCCACCAGTTTGGCGGGACCCCAAGAGACCCAGTACTTC.

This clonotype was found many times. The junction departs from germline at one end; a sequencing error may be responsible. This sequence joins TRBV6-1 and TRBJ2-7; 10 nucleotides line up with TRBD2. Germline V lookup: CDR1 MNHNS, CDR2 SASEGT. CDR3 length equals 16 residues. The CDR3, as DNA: TGTGCCAGCAGTCAAGCGGGGGGGTGGTCTTCGGACGAGCAGTACTTC. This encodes CASSQAGGWSSDEQYF.

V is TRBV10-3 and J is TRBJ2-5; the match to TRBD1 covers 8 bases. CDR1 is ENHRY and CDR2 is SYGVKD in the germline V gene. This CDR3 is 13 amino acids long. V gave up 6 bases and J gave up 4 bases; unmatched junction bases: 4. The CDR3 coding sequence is TGTGCCATCAGCCGAACAGGGGGAGAGACCCAGTACTTC. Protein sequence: CAISRTGGETQYF.

The CDR3 loop is CASSPSTGRGEKLFF. CDR3 DNA: TGTGCCAGCAGTCCCTCGACAGGGAGGGGTGAAAAACTGTTTTTT. The rearrangement joins TRBV6-4 to TRBJ1-4, with 7 bases identical to TRBD1. The CDR3 runs to 15 residues. J was trimmed by 7 bases and V by 5 bases; bases with no gene match: 10. Germline V lookup: CDR1 MRHNA, CDR2 SNTAGT.

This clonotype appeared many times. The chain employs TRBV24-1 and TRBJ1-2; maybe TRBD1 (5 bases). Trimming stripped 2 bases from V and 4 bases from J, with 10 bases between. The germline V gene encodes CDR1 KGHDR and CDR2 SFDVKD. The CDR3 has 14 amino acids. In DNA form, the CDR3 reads TGTGCCACCAGTGATTCGGGACGGACCTATGGCTACACCTTC. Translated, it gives CATSDSGRTYGYTF.

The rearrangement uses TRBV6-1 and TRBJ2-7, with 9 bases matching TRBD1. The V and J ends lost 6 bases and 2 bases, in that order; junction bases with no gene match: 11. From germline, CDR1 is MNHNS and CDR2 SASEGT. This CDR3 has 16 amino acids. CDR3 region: CASRKGQGIGPYEQYF. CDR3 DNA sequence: TGTGCCAGCAGGAAGGGACAGGGTATTGGACCCTACGAGCAGTACTTC.

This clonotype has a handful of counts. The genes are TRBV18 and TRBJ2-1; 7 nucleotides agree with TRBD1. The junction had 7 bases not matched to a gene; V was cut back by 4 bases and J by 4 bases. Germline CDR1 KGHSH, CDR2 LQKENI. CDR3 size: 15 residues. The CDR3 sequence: CASSQRQGGYNEQFF. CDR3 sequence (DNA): TGTGCCAGCTCACAAAGACAGGGCGGATACAATGAGCAGTTCTTC. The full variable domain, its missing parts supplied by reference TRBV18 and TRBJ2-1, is NAGVMQNPRHLVRRRGQEARLRCSPMKGHSHVYWYRQLPEEGLKFMVYLQKENIIDESGMPKERFSAEFPKEGPSILRIQQVVRGDSAAYFCASSQRQGGYNEQFFGPGTRLTVL.